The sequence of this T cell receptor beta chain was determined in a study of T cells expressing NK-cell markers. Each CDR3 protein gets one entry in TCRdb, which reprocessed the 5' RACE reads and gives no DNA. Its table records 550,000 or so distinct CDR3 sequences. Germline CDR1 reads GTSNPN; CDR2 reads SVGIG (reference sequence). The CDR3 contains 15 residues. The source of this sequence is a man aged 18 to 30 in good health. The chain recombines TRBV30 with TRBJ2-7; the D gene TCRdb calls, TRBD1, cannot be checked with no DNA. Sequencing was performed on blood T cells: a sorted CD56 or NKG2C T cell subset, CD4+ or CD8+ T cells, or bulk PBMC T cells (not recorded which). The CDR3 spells CAWSPTGENSYEQYF.